This T cell receptor beta chain was found in a study of response to subunit inactivated influenza vaccine. With 3 bases removed from V and 3 bases from J, the gap between germline ends came to 15 bases. CDR1 is MGHRA and CDR2 is YSYEKL in the germline V gene. CDR3 length: 15 residues. This clonotype was found a few times. TCRdb re-analysed the RT-PCR reads in MiXCR, keeping a single row per CDR3 protein. The sample shows over 150,000 distinct CDR3 sequences, roughly 10% of them seen only once. The sequence derives from a man aged 50 to 69 who received an inactivated influenza vaccine. The sequencing here drew on CD8+ T cells sorted from PBMCs, taken around 25 months after vaccination. The chain uses TRBV4-1 and TRBJ2-7; D possibly corresponds to TRBD1 (5 bases). DNA of the CDR3: TGCGCCAGCAGCCACACCCAGGGCTTTGGCTACGAGCAGTACTTC. Its translation: CASSHTQGFGYEQYF.